This TCR beta chain was profiled in a study of T cells in Graves' hyperthyroidism and ophthalmopathy. Overall study findings and caveats: Most thyroid-expanded clonotypes above 0.001 were also found in blood.

Template material for amplifying TCR beta CDR3 regions consisted of RNA transcripts. Researchers ran a first-round RT-PCR on the TCR CDR3 using the HTBI primer set. TCRdb processed the multiplex PCR reads anew with MiXCR; each CDR3 protein has one entry. The table shows some 600,000 distinct CDR3 sequences, with roughly 13% occurring only once. The sample holds many counts of this clonotype. Its antigen is unidentified. The V gene end was trimmed by 6 bases and the J gene end by 4 bases; junction bases not matched to a gene: 3. Germline lookup yields CDR1 MNHNS and CDR2 SASEGT. This CDR3 is 14 amino acids long. Orbital computed tomography and thyroid ultrasound, together with serum TRAb and thyroxine and clinical symptoms, were used for diagnoses. Blood was drawn at first hyperthyroidism diagnosis, before any ophthalmopathy symptoms.

The clonotype originates from a young woman with Graves' hyperthyroidism that later progressed to Graves' ophthalmopathy. This sequence joins TRBV6-1 and TRBJ2-3; 11 bases agree with TRBD2. The sequencing sample was made of blood. The CDR3, as DNA: TGTGCCAGCAGACTAGCGGGAGCGGCAGATACGCAGTATTTT. Translation: CASRLAGAADTQYF.